The 5 T cell receptor beta chains presented below share a single source sample, sequenced in a study of CD8+ T cells in alopecia areata. RNA extraction and reverse transcription yielded cDNA as sequencing template. Sequenced by immunoSEQ multiplex PCR; TCRdb stores in-frame clones only, minus some. The sample has around 270,000 clones, 58% seen once; the top ten hold approximately 1.8%. As for treatment: oral pan-JAK inhibitor, 5-10 mg twice daily. The sequenced sample was CD4+ T cells sorted from blood, obtained at week 24, from a patient treated with tofacitinib. Receptor source: a human donor with alopecia areata.

This clone has a handful of counts. The CDR3 coding sequence is TGTGCTAGTGGTCAGGGATTCTCTGGAAACACCATATATTTT. It is translated as CASGQGFSGNTIYF. V gene TRBV12-5 combines with J gene TRBJ1-3, with D possibly matching TRBD1 (5 bases). Germline lookup yields CDR1 LGHNT and CDR2 FRNRAP. Deletions cut 5 bases from V and 0 bases from J, with 8 bases between. The CDR3 runs to 14 residues. Looking up the rest from reference TRBV12-5 and TRBJ1-3 gives the full variable domain: DARVTQTPRHKVTEMGQEVTMRCQPILGHNTVFWYRQTMMQGLELLAYFRNRAPLDDSGMPKDRFSAEMPDATLATLKIQPSEPRDSAVYFCASGQGFSGNTIYFGEGSWLTVV.

In this sample, this clone turned up a few times. This chain connects TRBV11-2 to TRBJ2-6; D gene unclear. CDR3 length equals 12 residues. Trimming stripped 5 bases from V and 4 bases from J, with 3 bases between. Germline assignment: CDR1 SGHAT and CDR2 FQNNGV. The CDR3 here is CASSKGANVLTF. The CDR3 bases are TGTGCCAGCAGCAAGGGGGCCAACGTCCTGACTTTC.

The genes are TRBV25-1 and TRBJ1-2, with a tentative D call TRBD1 (5 bases). There are 14 residues in the CDR3. Looked up from germline, CDR1 is MGHDK and CDR2 is SYGVNS. V lost 4 bases and J lost 1, with 10 bases in between. The CDR3 DNA sequence: TGTGCCAGCAGTGCCCCGGGGGTTAACTATGGCTACACCTTC. Protein product: CASSAPGVNYGYTF.

This CDR3 is CASIGQGAKNIQYF. CDR3 coding DNA: TGTGCCAGCATTGGACAGGGAGCCAAAAACATTCAGTACTTC. This chain joins TRBV27 and TRBJ2-4; 8 bases are a match to TRBD1. The germline gives CDR1 MNHEY, CDR2 SMNVEV (reference sequence). This CDR3 comprises 14 residues. V dropped 7 bases and J dropped 0; count of bases not matched to a gene: 2.

The chain links TRBV6-5 to TRBJ1-2; D call uncertain. V gave up 6 bases and J gave up 4 bases, with 12 bases separating them. This CDR3 is 13 amino acids long. Germline V gives CDR1 MNHEY, CDR2 SVGAGI. Here the CDR3 reads CASSPAIRYGYTF. CDR3 coding DNA: TGTGCCAGCAGCCCCGCTATCCGCTATGGCTACACCTTC.